This T cell receptor beta chain was identified in a study of cytomegalovirus exposure and HLA in healthy donors. Study-wide background: Tens of millions of unique TCRs from HLA-typed donors were held in an early release of data.

For this clone: The antigen is unknown.

General study points: TCR beta V- and J-gene trimming, according to a later analysis, was linked to a missense DCLRE1C variant.

The study ran its PCR with 60 Vbeta and 13 Jbeta primers. Here immunoSEQ multiplex PCR was the method, and the copy in TCRdb shows in-frame clones only, minus some. This repertoire shows about 260,000 clones, just under 85% found once; its top ten account for more than 1.5%. CDR1 and CDR2 (germline): SGDLS, YYNGEE. Losses at the gene ends were 0 bases for V and 6 bases for J; bases not matched to a gene: 12. The CDR3 spans 19 residues. Nominally healthy donors were sampled, though unrecorded immune exposures were likely. The origin of this receptor is a woman between 40 and 50 years old in good health and CMV-seropositive. The sequenced material came from PBMCs. The chain uses TRBV9 and TRBJ2-2; 12 bases match TRBD2. DNA for the CDR3: TGTGCCAGCAGCGTAGGACCCGGGACTAGCGGGTATGTCCCCGGGGAGCTGTTTTTT. Amino acid sequence: CASSVGPGTSGYVPGELFF.